This TCR beta chain was sequenced for a study of T cells in Graves' hyperthyroidism and ophthalmopathy. A note on this clonotype: As the CDR3 is not closed by the conserved phenylalanine or tryptophan, this likely results from a read error. It is unclear where the CDR3 begins or ends on the DNA, so no DNA is shown, and the CDR3 is as TCRdb lists it.

Germline loops: CDR1 KGHDR, CDR2 SFDVKD. The length of the CDR3 is 8 amino acids, counting both ends. Authors of the study amplified TCR beta CDR3 regions from RNA transcripts. HTBI primers were used for first-round RT-PCR of the TCR CDR3. TCRdb reprocessed the multiplex PCR reads with MiXCR, giving one entry per CDR3 protein. The table lists 530,000 or so distinct CDR3 sequences, roughly 46% of them singletons. The patients, who ranged from 18 to 65 in age, presented with newly diagnosed hyperthyroidism lasting under 2 months. This receptor was identified in a young woman with Graves' hyperthyroidism. The sequenced sample was peripheral blood or thyroid tissue (not recorded which). The chain is built from TRBV24-1 and TRBJ2-7; TRBD1, the table's D call, lacks a check against the DNA. The CDR3 protein is CATSDQDS.